Here is one T cell receptor beta chain with its context. The antigen is unknown. This may be a read error, as it is one base from a much larger clone. The conserved closing phenylalanine or tryptophan is absent in this CDR3, likely reflecting a read error. Total RNA (roughly 530 ng) served as template for TCR beta cDNA synthesis primed by a constant-region primer. Investigators got TCR beta libraries out of three nested multiplex PCR rounds, done with slightly modified ARM-PCR. The opening two PCR rounds, 10 cycles each, paired TRBV1-TRBV30 forward primers with a C-beta reverse primer. TCRdb reanalysed the multiplex PCR reads using MiXCR and keeps one entry per CDR3 protein. The sample lists hundreds of thousands of distinct CDR3 sequences; approximately 60% were seen once. The CDR3 runs to 15 residues. Trimming cost V 5 bases and J 2 bases, with 13 bases left between them. The sample belongs to a study of tumor-infiltrating lymphocytes in primary liver carcinoma. Study information: The patient population consisted of men and women between 30 and 69 years of age. Study results and caveats: Tumors had a top-250-clone fraction that was significantly higher than blood (p = 0.039).

Extraction also yielded germline DNA, while blood RNA was obtained from unsorted whole blood. The rearrangement uses TRBV12-3 or TRBV12-4 and TRBJ2-1, with D possibly being TRBD2 (6 bases). Material for sequencing was peripheral blood. This clonotype originated in a man in his forties with primary liver carcinoma and hepatitis B virus infection. The DNA of the CDR3 is TGTGCCAGCAGTCCACGGGACTCCACCTACAATGAGCAGTTCTCC. Translation: CASSPRDSTYNEQFS.